This entry features one TCR beta chain sequence. The second PCR ran roughly 7 to 11 cycles with a sample-barcoded 5' primer and J-beta primers. All cDNA molecules were each tagged by a template-switch adaptor with 12 random nucleotides. TCRdb fed the 5' RACE reads into MiXCR, producing one record per CDR3 protein. The top ten hold around 18% of the sample, which has some 1 million distinct CDR3 sequences, 40% to 55% seen once. V lost 1 base, J lost 6 bases, and 6 bases stayed unmatched. The CDR3 spans 15 residues. The germline CDR1 and CDR2 sequences are SEHNR and FQNEAQ (reference sequence). The data stem from a study of blood T cells in healthy people across ages.

The sample taken for sequencing was blood. The TCR was taken from a woman in her sixties or seventies in good health. This chain uses TRBV7-9 with TRBJ1-2; TRBD1 matches 9 bases. As DNA, the CDR3 is TGTGCCAGCAGCTTAGAACAGGGGGCATCAAATGGCTACACCTTC. Its protein product is CASSLEQGASNGYTF.